This T cell receptor beta chain comes out of a study of blood T cell repertoires in COVID-19. Study details: COVID-19 samples from acute and convalescent phases originated in the United States, Italy and Spain. T cells, B-cell-depleted T cells, or PBMCs provided the cDNA or gDNA that served as material.

Study processing details: For nucleated cells, counts were estimated from reference gene primer amplification. Method: immunoSEQ multiplex PCR; TCRdb's copy keeps in-frame clones and lacks some. The V and J calls and clone size were taken over from that table, and D and trimming were inferred from the DNA. The sample holds fewer than 350,000 clones; roughly nine tenths are singletons and the top ten take roughly 6.3%. V was shortened by 7 bases and J by 4 bases, with 16 bases between the two germline ends. Looked up from germline, CDR1 is SGHTA and CDR2 is FQGNSA. The CDR3 is 15 residues long. Participant-given clinical history determined each cohort assignment.

The rearrangement links TRBV7-2 to TRBJ2-2, with D perhaps TRBD1 (5 bases). The source of this sequence is a woman aged 40 to 50 who had recovered from COVID-19. The sample comprised PBMCs or T cells enriched from blood (not recorded which). The CDR3 DNA follows: TGTGCCAGCACCCTAGGTGGGGCACCCACCGGGGAGCTGTTTTTT. Amino acids: CASTLGGAPTGELFF.